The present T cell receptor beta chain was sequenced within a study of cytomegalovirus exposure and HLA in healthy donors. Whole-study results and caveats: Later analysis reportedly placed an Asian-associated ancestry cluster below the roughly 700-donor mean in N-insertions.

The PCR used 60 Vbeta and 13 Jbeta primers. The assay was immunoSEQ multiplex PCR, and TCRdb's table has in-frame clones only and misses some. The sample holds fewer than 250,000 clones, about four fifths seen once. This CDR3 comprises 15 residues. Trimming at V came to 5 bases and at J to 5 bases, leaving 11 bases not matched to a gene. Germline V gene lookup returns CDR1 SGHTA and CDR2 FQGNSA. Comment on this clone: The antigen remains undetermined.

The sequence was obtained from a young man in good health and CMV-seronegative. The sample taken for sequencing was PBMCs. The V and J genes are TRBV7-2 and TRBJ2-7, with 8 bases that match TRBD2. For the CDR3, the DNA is TGTGCCAGCAGCCCGCCGACCGGGAGGGGCCACGAGCAGTACTTC. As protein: CASSPPTGRGHEQYF.